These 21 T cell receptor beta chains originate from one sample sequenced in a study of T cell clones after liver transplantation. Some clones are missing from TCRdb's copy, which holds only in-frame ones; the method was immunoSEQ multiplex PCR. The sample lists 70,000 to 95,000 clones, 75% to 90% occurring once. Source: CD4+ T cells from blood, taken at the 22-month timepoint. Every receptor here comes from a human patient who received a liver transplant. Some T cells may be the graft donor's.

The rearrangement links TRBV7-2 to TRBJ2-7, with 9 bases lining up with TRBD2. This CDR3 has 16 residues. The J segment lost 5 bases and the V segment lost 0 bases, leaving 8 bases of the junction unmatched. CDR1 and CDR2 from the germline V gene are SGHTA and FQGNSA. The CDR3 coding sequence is TGTGCCAGCAGCTTAGCGTGGGCGGGAGGGGCCCACGAGCAGTACTTC. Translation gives CASSLAWAGGAHEQYF.

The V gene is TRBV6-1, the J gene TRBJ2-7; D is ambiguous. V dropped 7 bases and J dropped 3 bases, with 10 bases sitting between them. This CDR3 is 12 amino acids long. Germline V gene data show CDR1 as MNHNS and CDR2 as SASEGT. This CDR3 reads CASTGLSYEQYF. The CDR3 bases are TGTGCCAGCACTGGCCTGAGCTACGAGCAGTACTTC.

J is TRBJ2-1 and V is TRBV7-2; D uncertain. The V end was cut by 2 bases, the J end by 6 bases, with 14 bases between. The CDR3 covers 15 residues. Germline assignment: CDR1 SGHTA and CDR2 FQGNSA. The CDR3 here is CASSLLGDGLNEQFF. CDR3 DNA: TGTGCCAGCAGCTTACTGGGTGACGGGCTCAATGAGCAGTTCTTC.

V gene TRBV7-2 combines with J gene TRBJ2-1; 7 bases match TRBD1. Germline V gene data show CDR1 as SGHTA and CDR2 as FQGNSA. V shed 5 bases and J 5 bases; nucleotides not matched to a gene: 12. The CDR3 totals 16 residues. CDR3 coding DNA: TGTGCCAGCAGCCGGGCCTCCGGGACAGCTCACAATGAGCAGTTCTTC. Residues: CASSRASGTAHNEQFF.

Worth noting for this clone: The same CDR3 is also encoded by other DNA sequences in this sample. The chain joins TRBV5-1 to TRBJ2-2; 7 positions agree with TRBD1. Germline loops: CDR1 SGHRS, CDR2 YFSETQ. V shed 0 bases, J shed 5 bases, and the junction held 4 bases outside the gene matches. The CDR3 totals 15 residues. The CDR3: CASSLEGGRTGELFF. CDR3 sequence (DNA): TGCGCCAGCAGCTTGGAAGGGGGCCGGACCGGGGAGCTGTTTTTT.

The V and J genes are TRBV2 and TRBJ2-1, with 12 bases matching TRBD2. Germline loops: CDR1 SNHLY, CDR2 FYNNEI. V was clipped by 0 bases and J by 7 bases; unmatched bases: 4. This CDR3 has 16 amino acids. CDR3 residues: CASSEALAGGLNEQFF. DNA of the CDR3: TGTGCCAGCAGTGAAGCGCTAGCGGGGGGGTTGAATGAGCAGTTCTTC.

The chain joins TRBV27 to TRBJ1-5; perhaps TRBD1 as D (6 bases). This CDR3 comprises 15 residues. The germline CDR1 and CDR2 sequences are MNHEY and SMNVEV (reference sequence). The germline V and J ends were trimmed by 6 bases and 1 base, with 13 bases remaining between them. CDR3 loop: CASSPRTASNQPQHF. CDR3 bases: TGTGCCAGCAGCCCTCGGACAGCCAGCAATCAGCCCCAGCATTTT.

For the CDR3, the DNA is TGTGCCAGCAGTTCCTTAACTCTCCACGAGCAGTACTTC. Its protein product is CASSSLTLHEQYF. V usage is TRBV28 and J usage is TRBJ2-7; no firm D call. The ends were cut back, 4 bases at V and 5 bases at J, with 12 bases in the middle. CDR3 length equals 13 residues. Per germline, CDR1 MDHEN and CDR2 SYDVKM. The variable domain in full, completed from reference TRBV28 and TRBJ2-7, reads DVKVTQSSRYLVKRTGEKVFLECVQDMDHENMFWYRQDPGLGLRLIYFSYDVKMKEKGDIPEGYSVSREKKERFSLILESASTNQTSMYLCASSSLTLHEQYFGPGTRLTVT.

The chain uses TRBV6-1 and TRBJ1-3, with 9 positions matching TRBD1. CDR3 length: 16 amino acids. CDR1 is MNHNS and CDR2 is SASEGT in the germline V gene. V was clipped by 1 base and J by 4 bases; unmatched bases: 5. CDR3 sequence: CASSEEDRGVGNTIYF. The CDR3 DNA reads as TGTGCCAGCAGTGAAGAAGACAGGGGGGTCGGAAACACCATATATTTT.

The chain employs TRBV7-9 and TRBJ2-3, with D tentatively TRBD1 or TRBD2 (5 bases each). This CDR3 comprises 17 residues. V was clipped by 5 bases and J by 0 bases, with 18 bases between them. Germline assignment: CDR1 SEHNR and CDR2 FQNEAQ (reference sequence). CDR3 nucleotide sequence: TGTGCCAGCAGCCGAGGGGTAAAGAAGGTGAGCACAGATACGCAGTATTTT. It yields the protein CASSRGVKKVSTDTQYF.

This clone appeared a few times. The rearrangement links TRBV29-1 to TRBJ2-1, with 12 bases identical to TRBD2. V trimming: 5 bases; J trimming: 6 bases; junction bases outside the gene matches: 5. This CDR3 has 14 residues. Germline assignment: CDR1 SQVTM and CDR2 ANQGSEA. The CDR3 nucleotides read TGCAGCGTTTGTACTAGCGGGGGGCCCAATGAGCAGTTCTTC. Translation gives CSVCTSGGPNEQFF.

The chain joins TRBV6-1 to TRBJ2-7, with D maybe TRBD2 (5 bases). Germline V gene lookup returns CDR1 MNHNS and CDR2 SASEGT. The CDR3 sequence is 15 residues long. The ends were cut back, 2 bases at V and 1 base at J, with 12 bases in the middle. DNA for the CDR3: TGTGCCAGCAGTGAAAGAGGGAGCCGGTCCTACGAGCAGTACTTC. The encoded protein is CASSERGSRSYEQYF.

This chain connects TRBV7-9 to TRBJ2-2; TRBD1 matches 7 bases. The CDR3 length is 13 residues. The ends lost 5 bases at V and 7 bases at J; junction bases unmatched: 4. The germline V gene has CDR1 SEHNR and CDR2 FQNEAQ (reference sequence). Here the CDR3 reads CASSEGAYGELFF. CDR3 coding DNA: TGTGCCAGCAGCGAGGGGGCTTACGGGGAGCTGTTTTTT.

The CDR3: CSVGQFGELFF. The CDR3, as DNA: TGCAGCGTGGGACAGTTCGGGGAGCTGTTTTTT. The chain recombines TRBV29-1 with TRBJ2-2; 7 bases agree with TRBD1. Germline lookup yields CDR1 SQVTM and CDR2 ANQGSEA. The CDR3 loop spans 11 amino acids. After removal of 6 bases from V and 7 bases from J, the junction contained 2 bases not matched to a gene.

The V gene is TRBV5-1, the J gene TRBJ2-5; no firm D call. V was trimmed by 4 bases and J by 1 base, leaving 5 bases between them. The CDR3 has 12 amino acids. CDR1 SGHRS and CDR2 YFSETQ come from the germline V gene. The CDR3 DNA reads TGCGCCAGCAGCCCCTCCCAAGAGACCCAGTACTTC. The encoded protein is CASSPSQETQYF.

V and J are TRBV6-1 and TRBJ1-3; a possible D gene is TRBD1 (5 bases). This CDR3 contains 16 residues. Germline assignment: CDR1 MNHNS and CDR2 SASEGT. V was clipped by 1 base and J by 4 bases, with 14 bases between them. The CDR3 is CASSEVRGRSGNTIYF. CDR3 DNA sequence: TGTGCCAGCAGTGAAGTAAGGGGTAGATCGGGAAACACCATATATTTT.

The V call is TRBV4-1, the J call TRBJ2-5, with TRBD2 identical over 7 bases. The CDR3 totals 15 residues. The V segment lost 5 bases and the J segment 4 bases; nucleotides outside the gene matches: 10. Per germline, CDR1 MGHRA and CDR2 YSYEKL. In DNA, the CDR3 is TGCGCCAGCAGCTTAAGCGGGTCGGGAGGAGAGACCCAGTACTTC. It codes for CASSLSGSGGETQYF.

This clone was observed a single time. Here the CDR3 DNA reads TGTGCCAGCAGTGAAATGGTCCCGACAGGGTTGGGAAAACAGCCCCAGCATTTT. Encoded protein: CASSEMVPTGLGKQPQHF. This sequence joins TRBV6-1 and TRBJ1-5; 7 bases are shared with TRBD1. Germline V gene sequence: CDR1 MNHNS, CDR2 SASEGT. This CDR3 has 18 amino acids. V dropped 2 bases and J dropped 7; count of bases not matched to a gene: 17.

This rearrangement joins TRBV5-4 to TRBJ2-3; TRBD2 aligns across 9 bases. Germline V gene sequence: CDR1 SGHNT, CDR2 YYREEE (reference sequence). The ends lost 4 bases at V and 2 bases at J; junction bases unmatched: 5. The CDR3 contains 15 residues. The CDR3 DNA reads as TGTGCCAGCAGCGACCAGCGGGGGGCCACAGATACGCAGTATTTT. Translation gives CASSDQRGATDTQYF.

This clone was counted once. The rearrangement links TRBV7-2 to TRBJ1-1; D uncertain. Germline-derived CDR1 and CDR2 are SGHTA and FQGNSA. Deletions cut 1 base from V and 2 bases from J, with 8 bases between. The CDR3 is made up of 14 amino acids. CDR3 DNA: TGTGCCAGCAGCTTAGGCCAATTTAACACTGAAGCTTTCTTT. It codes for CASSLGQFNTEAFF.

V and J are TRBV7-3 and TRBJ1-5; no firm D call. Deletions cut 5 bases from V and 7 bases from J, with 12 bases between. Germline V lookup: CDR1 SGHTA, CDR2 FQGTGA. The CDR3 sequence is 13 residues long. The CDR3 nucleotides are TGTGCCAGCAGCAGCGGGCCGGGACAGCCCCAGCATTTT. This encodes CASSSGPGQPQHF.